Sequencing of this TCR beta chain was carried out in a study of blood T cell repertoires in COVID-19. Study-wide background: COVID-19 samples collected from the United States, Italy and Spain covered acute and convalescent phases. T cells, B-cell-depleted T cells, or PBMCs provided the cDNA or gDNA that served as material.

Patients in Seattle were enrolled during active infection, then followed longitudinally. Under the authors' procedure: Reference gene primer amplification yielded estimated nucleated cell counts. Profiled with immunoSEQ multiplex PCR; TCRdb holds only in-frame clones, not every one. The V and J calls and clone size were taken over from that table, and D and trimming were inferred from the DNA. Altogether 100,000 to 150,000 clones are present, around 82% being singletons, with the ten largest covering about a sixth. Germline values: CDR1 MNHEY, CDR2 SVGAGI. The CDR3 runs 15 residues. V lost 7 bases to trimming and J lost 0 bases; unmatched junction nucleotides: 6. Remarks on this clone: The sample has other DNA sequences that encode this CDR3 too.

The sample was peripheral blood. The receptor comes from a man in his thirties or forties with COVID-19, enrolled during active disease. The genes are TRBV6-5 and TRBJ1-3, with 7 bases that match TRBD1. The CDR3 here is CASTEDRNSGNTIYF. CDR3 DNA: TGTGCCAGCACAGAGGACAGGAACTCTGGAAACACCATATATTTT.